One and the same sample provided the 20 T cell receptor beta chains below, sequenced in a study of OX40 agonist ivuxolimab in advanced cancers. Libraries were prepared by immunoSEQ multiplex PCR; TCRdb keeps only in-frame clonotypes and omits some of them. The sample shows about 81,000 clones, about 88% of them seen only once. The specimen comprised CD4+ or CD8+ T cells sorted from blood, sampled in a trial of the OX40 agonist ivuxolimab. These receptors came from an adult with an advanced solid tumor such as melanoma, head and neck, liver or kidney cancer.

J is TRBJ2-7 and V is TRBV11-2, with D uncertain. Between the trimmed V and J ends, which lost 1 base and 3 bases, there was a span of 16 bases. The CDR3 totals 16 residues. Germline values: CDR1 SGHAT, CDR2 FQNNGV. CDR3 sequence (DNA): TGTGCCAGCAGCTTAGTAAGGGTCGAGGAAGGCTACGAGCAGTACTTC. Translation: CASSLVRVEEGYEQYF.

The chain uses TRBV6-5 and TRBJ2-3; D remains ambiguous. The germline CDR1 and CDR2 sequences are MNHEY and SVGAGI. CDR3 length equals 14 residues. V lost 5 bases and J lost 1, with 10 bases in between. The CDR3 spells CASSLLRGTDTQYF. The DNA of the CDR3 is TGTGCCAGCAGTCTACTACGGGGCACAGATACGCAGTATTTT.

The V gene is TRBV5-1, the J gene TRBJ1-1; 9 nucleotides agree with TRBD1. J gave up 0 bases and V 3 bases, and 3 bases lay outside the gene matches. The CDR3 sequence is 15 residues long. Germline-derived CDR1 and CDR2 are SGHRS and YFSETQ. The CDR3 DNA is TGCGCCAGCAGCTGGGGACAGGGAATGAACACTGAAGCTTTCTTT. This sequence encodes CASSWGQGMNTEAFF.

This clone was observed a handful of times. The chain carries TRBV25-1 and TRBJ2-2; D may match TRBD1 or TRBD2 (5 bases each). Germline V CDR1 and CDR2: MGHDK, SYGVNS. The CDR3 covers 13 residues. V lost 3 bases and J lost 7, with 9 bases in between. CDR3 DNA sequence: TGTGCCAGCAGTGACGGGGCCGGCGGGGAGCTGTTTTTT. This encodes CASSDGAGGELFF.

This sequence joins TRBV7-9 and TRBJ1-2; D is ambiguous. The CDR3 has 13 amino acids. The V and J ends lost 0 bases and 8 bases respectively, with 10 bases between them. Germline assignment: CDR1 SEHNR and CDR2 FQNEAQ (reference sequence). The CDR3 DNA sequence: TGTGCCAGCAGCTTAGCCAGTGCTAAGGGCTACACCTTC. It is translated as CASSLASAKGYTF. The whole variable domain, filled in from reference TRBV7-9 and TRBJ1-2, reads DTGVSQNPRHKITKRGQNVTFRCDPISEHNRLYWYRQTLGQGPEFLTYFQNEAQLEKSRLLSDRFSAERPKGSFSTLEIQRTEQGDSAMYLCASSLASAKGYTFGSGTRLTVV.

J is TRBJ2-3 and V is TRBV30; D is perhaps TRBD2 (6 bases). With 0 bases removed from V and 0 bases from J, the gap between germline ends came to 16 bases. From germline, CDR1 is GTSNPN and CDR2 SVGIG (reference sequence). This CDR3 is built from 17 residues. The CDR3 nucleotides read TGTGCCTGGAGTGTACGGGCGGGGAAATCTAGCACAGATACGCAGTATTTT. Translating gives CAWSVRAGKSSTDTQYF.

The V call is TRBV13, the J call TRBJ2-7, with a weak D call TRBD2 (6 bases). V shed 5 bases and J shed 3 bases, with 17 bases lying between them. Per the germline V gene, CDR1 is PRHDT and CDR2 is FYEKMQ (reference sequence). The CDR3 loop spans 15 amino acids. The CDR3, as DNA: TGTGCCAGCAGCCGCGGGACCACTGGTTTCTACGAGCAGTACTTC. It codes for CASSRGTTGFYEQYF.

The rearrangement joins TRBV10-2 to TRBJ2-7, with 10 nucleotides matching TRBD2. V shed 7 bases, J shed 6 bases, and the junction held 15 bases outside the gene matches. Per the germline V gene, CDR1 is WSHSY and CDR2 is SAAADI. This CDR3 contains 16 residues. The CDR3 nucleotides are TGCGCCAGCACTCCCTCACACCTAGCGGGAGCGGGCGAGCAGTACTTC. This sequence encodes CASTPSHLAGAGEQYF.

Only a few counts were recorded for this clone. The chain combines TRBV5-8 with TRBJ2-3; TRBD2 might be the D (6 bases). Germline V CDR1 and CDR2: SGHTS, YDEGEE. The CDR3 totals 15 residues. V lost 4 bases, J lost 0 bases, and 12 bases lay in between. The CDR3 nucleotides read TGTGCCAGCAGCCCCGGCGGGATCAGCACAGATACGCAGTATTTT. It specifies CASSPGGISTDTQYF. Full variable domain (missing parts from reference TRBV5-8 and TRBJ2-3): EAGVTQSPTHLIKTRGQQATLRCSPISGHTSVYWYQQALGLGLQFLLWYDEGEERNRGNFPPRFSGRQFPNYSSELNVNALELEDSALYLCASSPGGISTDTQYFGPGTRLTVL.

This sequence joins TRBV2 and TRBJ1-4; D may be TRBD1 (5 bases). Germline V gives CDR1 SNHLY, CDR2 FYNNEI. The CDR3 is made up of 13 amino acids. V lost 4 bases, J lost 8 bases, and 11 bases lay in between. CDR3 nucleotides: TGTGCCAGCAGTGGGGACTTTGGGGAAAAACTGTTTTTT. Translated, it gives CASSGDFGEKLFF.

This clone occurred once. The gene calls are TRBV6-5 and TRBJ1-1; D possibly corresponds to TRBD1 (6 bases). CDR1 is MNHEY, CDR2 SVGAGI, per germline. With 10 bases removed from V and 12 bases from J, the gap between germline ends came to 21 bases. The CDR3 spans 12 residues. The CDR3 loop is CATQGPASASFF. For the CDR3, the DNA is TGTGCCACCCAGGGGCCCGCCTCAGCGTCTTTCTTT.

The V call is TRBV5-3, the J call TRBJ2-1, with D possibly being TRBD2 (6 bases). TRBV5-3 is given ORF status, its function remaining uncertain. This CDR3 spans 17 amino acids. The ends were cut back, 6 bases at V and 2 bases at J, with 21 bases in the middle. The CDR3 region is CARTPTKTSPAYNEQFF. CDR3 bases: TGTGCCAGAACCCCTACTAAGACTAGTCCGGCCTACAATGAGCAGTTCTTC.

The rearrangement uses TRBV18 and TRBJ2-5, with unresolved D. The CDR3 consists of 15 residues. Trimming took off 1 base at V and 1 base at J, with 10 bases between the two ends. Germline values: CDR1 KGHSH, CDR2 LQKENI. The CDR3 loop reads CASSPRRRPQETQYF. The CDR3 DNA sequence: TGTGCCAGCTCACCACGTAGGAGACCCCAAGAGACCCAGTACTTC.

The gene calls are TRBV19 and TRBJ2-1, with a tentative D call TRBD2 (5 bases). Deletions cut 3 bases from V and 7 bases from J, with 10 bases between. The CDR3 totals 13 residues. Looked up from germline, CDR1 is LNHDA and CDR2 is SQIVND (reference sequence). CDR3 protein: CASSIGGVNEQFF. The CDR3 region has the DNA TGTGCCAGTAGTATTGGAGGAGTGAATGAGCAGTTCTTC.

This chain connects TRBV29-1 to TRBJ2-5, with D possibly matching TRBD1 (6 bases). The J call may be faulty, since TRBJ2-7 better matches the DNA end. The germline V gene has CDR1 SQVTM and CDR2 ANQGSEA. This CDR3 is 15 amino acids long. The CDR3 sequence is CSVWYGLGDTYEQYF. The CDR3 nucleotides are TGCAGCGTTTGGTACGGACTCGGGGACACCTACGAGCAGTACTTC.

The chain links TRBV15 to TRBJ2-7, with D unclear. Deletions cut 1 base from V and 5 bases from J, with 6 bases between. There are 12 residues in the CDR3. Germline V gene data show CDR1 as LNHNV and CDR2 as YYDKDF (reference sequence). For the CDR3, the DNA is TGTGCCACCAGCAGAGGATCGGACGAGCAGTACGTC. Its translation: CATSRGSDEQYV.

The V call is TRBV27, the J call TRBJ2-5; possible D gene TRBD2, 5 bases. The CDR3 has 14 amino acids. CDR1 is MNHEY, CDR2 SMNVEV, per germline (reference sequence). V lost 3 bases to trimming and J lost 2 bases, with 10 bases between them. The chain's CDR3 is CASSLIRGQETQYF. CDR3 sequence (DNA): TGTGCCAGCAGTTTGATCAGAGGGCAAGAGACCCAGTACTTC.

The J gene is TRBJ1-5, the V gene TRBV28, with D perhaps TRBD1 (5 bases). CDR1 MDHEN and CDR2 SYDVKM come from the germline V gene. The CDR3 has 13 amino acids. V was cut by 5 bases and J by 5 bases, with 10 bases left in between. CDR3 protein: CASSADSYQPQHF. CDR3 sequence (DNA): TGTGCCAGCAGTGCCGACAGCTATCAGCCCCAGCATTTT.

DNA for the CDR3: TGTGCCAGTAGTAAACAGGGGGCATGGGCCTACAATGAGCAGTTCTTC. It codes for CASSKQGAWAYNEQFF. V gene TRBV19 combines with J gene TRBJ2-1; 9 nucleotides align to TRBD1. This CDR3 comprises 16 residues. The germline V gene has CDR1 LNHDA and CDR2 SQIVND (reference sequence). V shed 4 bases and J 2 bases; nucleotides not matched to a gene: 6.

V usage is TRBV6-5 and J usage is TRBJ1-1; D gene unclear. CDR1 is MNHEY, CDR2 SVGAGI, per germline. V lost 2 bases and J 1 base, leaving 5 bases between the germline ends. The CDR3 loop spans 13 amino acids. The CDR3 DNA reads TGTGCCAGCAGTTACGGACGGAACACTGAAGCTTTCTTT. Encoded protein: CASSYGRNTEAFF.